Sequencing of this T cell receptor beta chain was carried out in a study of shared clonotypes between healthy human individuals. Trimming took off 5 bases at V and 0 bases at J, with 16 bases between the two ends. The CDR3 sequence is 16 residues long. Germline CDR1 is SGHRS and CDR2 is YFSETQ. Some clones are missing from TCRdb's copy, which holds only in-frame ones; the method was immunoSEQ multiplex PCR. The sample carries roughly 1 million clones, roughly 70% recorded once. The receptor was isolated from a man between 18 and 29 years old in good health. The chain combines TRBV5-1 with TRBJ2-3; D unresolved. The sequencing sample was made of memory CD4+ T cells sorted from blood. As for subset: CD45RA-negative fraction. CDR3 loop: CASRVALNPSTDTQYF. The CDR3 nucleotides are TGCGCCAGCAGGGTGGCCTTAAATCCTAGCACAGATACGCAGTATTTT.